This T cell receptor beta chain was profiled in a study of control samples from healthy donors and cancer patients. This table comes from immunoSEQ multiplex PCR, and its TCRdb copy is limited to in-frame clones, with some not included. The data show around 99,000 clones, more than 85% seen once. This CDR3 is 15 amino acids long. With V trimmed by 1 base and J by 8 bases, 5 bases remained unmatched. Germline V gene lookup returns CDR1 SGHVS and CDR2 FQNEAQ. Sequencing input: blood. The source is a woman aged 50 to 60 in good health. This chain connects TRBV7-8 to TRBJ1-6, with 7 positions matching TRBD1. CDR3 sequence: CASSLGQGRDSPLHF. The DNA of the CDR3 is TGTGCCAGCAGCTTAGGACAGGGCAGAGATTCACCCCTCCACTTT.